These T cell receptor beta chains were read from a single sample in a study of neurological immune-mediated disorders. Each CDR3 protein is one row after TCRdb ran MiXCR on the 5' RACE reads. This table has roughly 45,000 distinct CDR3 sequences, about an eighth appearing once. Sequencing used PBMCs. These receptors all come from a male donor with HTLV-1-associated myelopathy (HAM/TSP). The conserved cysteine and the conserved F or W are not part of the CDR3 here.

>TRBJ1-5|TRBV15
ATSRVPQPQH
>TRBJ2-5|TRBV10-3
ASREDQETQY
>TRBJ1-4|TRBV29-1
SGLLGTGGEKLF
>TRBJ2-3|TRBV7-2
ASSLQLSTDTQY
>TRBJ1-2|TRBV4-3
ASSQPGGYGYT
>TRBJ2-1|TRBV20-1
SARPSYAEQF
>TRBJ2-5|TRBV5-6
ASSFPTGRETQY
>TRBJ1-1|TRBV10-3
AIRADSEAF
>TRBJ1-4|TRBV7-9
ASSLVGGVALF
>TRBJ1-6|TRBV5-1
ASSLEGDNSPLH
>TRBJ1-5|TRBV20-1
SAGPGQANQPQH
>TRBJ2-7|TRBV29-1
SVSSGTRSYEQY
>TRBJ1-5|TRBV2
ASNGRGNQPQH
>TRBJ2-3|TRBV5-1
ASSLSLTDTQY
>TRBJ2-3|TRBV5-1
ASSLGRGDTQY
>TRBJ2-7|TRBV7-7
ASSSGHQTTEQY
>TRBJ1-6|TRBV11-2
ASSTGTGNNSPLH
>TRBJ1-6|TRBV5-1
ASSFQDNSPLH
>TRBJ2-2|TRBV24-1
ATSDSLDRENTGELF
>TRBJ2-5|TRBV28
ASSLDRGPETQY
>TRBJ1-3|TRBV7-2
ASSPQGGLYGNTIY
>TRBJ2-2|TRBV20-1
SARGGLANTGELF
>TRBJ2-7|TRBV28
ASRSRGTSRSYEQY
>TRBJ1-2|TRBV18
ASSPLTEVYGYT
>TRBJ2-7|TRBV5-6
ASSLEAGASYEQY
>TRBJ2-7|TRBV7-2
ASSLALSTIHEQY
>TRBJ1-1|TRBV7-9
ASSLEPVNEAF
>TRBJ2-5|TRBV11-2
ASSSTLGRSEETQY
>TRBJ2-7|TRBV14
ASSRQEVPYEQY
>TRBJ2-7|TRBV5-1
ASSLVRRLSYEQY
>TRBJ1-5|TRBV20-1
SASGVYSNQPQH
>TRBJ2-4|TRBV6-5
ASSYGLAGASYQNIQY
>TRBJ2-5|TRBV7-9
ASRKKGPDETRY
>TRBJ2-1|TRBV5-1
ASSGLSGGNEQF
>TRBJ2-6|TRBV5-5
ASSLTLQGTGANVLT
>TRBJ1-4|TRBV20-1
SATHSGTGVVEKLF
>TRBJ2-3|TRBV7-9
ASSSSGGYTDTQY
>TRBJ1-4|TRBV7-2
ASSTGTAEKLF
>TRBJ2-1|TRBV6-5
ASNDGTGGGRTSYNEQF
>TRBJ2-5|TRBV10-3
AISEPVGLAGGGETQY
>TRBJ1-3|TRBV3-1
ASSQVTGGLFGNTIY
>TRBJ1-5|TRBV5-6
ASSLRGTQPQH
>TRBJ1-4|TRBV5-1
ASSLEGRGIVQPEKLF
>TRBJ1-1|TRBV28
ASSLSGGHTEAF
>TRBJ1-1|TRBV7-9
ASSAGLTEAF
>TRBJ2-2|TRBV5-1
ASSFSATGELF
>TRBJ2-7|TRBV10-3
AIRERDSTYEQY
>TRBJ2-5|TRBV4-3
ASSQETGEETQY
>TRBJ2-7|TRBV20-1
SARDKGFGLLY
>TRBJ1-2|TRBV20-1
SAVPRLGYGYT
>TRBJ1-5|TRBV2
ASSFQGLGNQPQH
>TRBJ1-1|TRBV9
ASSSDKRNTEAF
>TRBJ2-2|TRBV7-9
ASSLFGDTGELF
>TRBJ2-7|TRBV29-1
SVEGGETYEQY
>TRBJ2-7|TRBV29-1
SVGTGGNGEQY
>TRBJ1-4|TRBV11-3
ASSLDPNRGLHSEKLF
>TRBJ1-2|TRBV29-1
SVAESGGRRGYT
>TRBJ2-3|TRBV7-2
ASSLVAGGGTDTQY
>TRBJ2-5|TRBV12-3/TRBV12-4
ASSLRLQQETQY